The 9 T cell receptor beta chains below come from one sample, sequenced in a study of control samples from healthy donors and cancer patients. Data came from immunoSEQ multiplex PCR; TCRdb stores just in-frame clones and leaves some out. The sample lists about 150,000 clones, approximately 94% occurring once. The sequenced material came from blood. Every receptor here comes from a middle-aged man in good health.

This chain joins TRBV6-5 and TRBJ1-1; D not certain. Germline lookup yields CDR1 MNHEY and CDR2 SVGAGI. The V end lost 5 bases, the J end lost 6 bases, and 13 bases lay between the germline ends. The CDR3 sequence is 13 residues long. The CDR3 DNA is TGTGCCAGCAGTCGGCTGTCGGTCCCTGAAGCTTTCTTT. Translating gives CASSRLSVPEAFF.

This clone was seen a single time. The rearrangement links TRBV27 to TRBJ1-6; possibly TRBD1 for D (6 bases). Deletions cut 3 bases from V and 10 bases from J, with 10 bases between. The CDR3 contains 13 residues. CDR1 is MNHEY, CDR2 SMNVEV, per germline (reference sequence). In nucleotides, the CDR3 is TGTGCCAGCAGTTTGGGGACAAGATCACCCCTCCACTTT. It yields the protein CASSLGTRSPLHF.

The CDR3 loop is CASSVHRGGYGYTF. In DNA, the CDR3 is TGTGCCAGCAGCGTACACAGGGGTGGCTATGGCTACACCTTC. The chain couples TRBV9 to TRBJ1-2; 7 bases map to TRBD1. Germline trimming cut 1 base from V and 4 bases from J; bases unmatched to any gene: 4. The CDR3 loop spans 14 amino acids. Looked up from germline, CDR1 is SGDLS and CDR2 is YYNGEE.

The CDR3 DNA sequence: TGCGCCAGCAGTGATGGAGGGTCGGACACTGAAGCTTTCTTT. Translation: CASSDGGSDTEAFF. The chain uses TRBV10-2 and TRBJ1-1; no reliable D call. V was shortened by 3 bases and J by 3 bases, with 11 bases between the two germline ends. Looked up from germline, CDR1 is WSHSY and CDR2 is SAAADI. The CDR3 runs 14 residues.

This clone was counted a single time. The V and J genes are TRBV5-1 and TRBJ2-1; TRBD2 aligns across 10 bases. J lost 4 bases, V lost 6 bases, and 7 bases had no gene match. The CDR3 sequence is 15 residues long. Per germline, CDR1 SGHRS and CDR2 YFSETQ. As DNA, the CDR3 is TGCGCCAGCACAAGTAGCGGGGGGCTATACAATGAGCAGTTCTTC. It encodes CASTSSGGLYNEQFF.

The rearrangement uses TRBV10-3 and TRBJ2-6; no firm D call. Trimming removed 3 bases from V and 0 bases from J, with 15 bases in between. Germline V gene lookup returns CDR1 ENHRY and CDR2 SYGVKD. This CDR3 region has 18 residues. The CDR3 nucleotides read TGTGCCATCAGTGACCTAGGGTCACAAGGCTCTGGGGCCAACGTCCTGACTTTC. Translating it yields CAISDLGSQGSGANVLTF.

The CDR3 sequence is CASSPGTSGAADTQYF. CDR3 DNA: TGCGCCAGCAGCCCTGGGACTAGCGGGGCGGCAGATACGCAGTATTTT. J is TRBJ2-3 and V is TRBV5-1; 13 bases align to TRBD2. The V gene's germline CDR1 is SGHRS and CDR2 YFSETQ. Trimming cost V 4 bases and J 4 bases; bases outside gene matches: 6. The length of the CDR3 is 16 residues.

The CDR3 sequence is CASSSLGGFEKLFF. The DNA of the CDR3 is TGTGCCAGCAGCTCCCTGGGGGGATTTGAAAAACTGTTTTTT. The chain has TRBV7-8 and TRBJ1-4; possible D gene TRBD1, 5 bases. Germline CDR1 is SGHVS and CDR2 is FQNEAQ. The CDR3 length is 14 residues. Between the trimmed V and J ends, which lost 4 bases and 7 bases, there was a span of 13 bases.

This chain uses TRBV5-6 with TRBJ1-1, with D perhaps TRBD1 (5 bases). This CDR3 spans 16 amino acids. Trimming left V 0 bases short and J 1 base short, with 13 bases between. CDR1 SGHDT and CDR2 YYEEEE come from the germline V gene. The CDR3 DNA is TGTGCCAGCAGCTTGGCGCCCGGGACGGCGAACACTGAAGCTTTCTTT. This codes for CASSLAPGTANTEAFF.